This entry lists 20 T cell receptor beta chains sequenced from one sample in a study of T cell responses to AZD1222 COVID-19 vaccine (dated by TCRdb to the early 2020s). The sample's time point label, in plain terms: about 28 days (+/-7) after the second vaccine dose. Read against the paper, the sample's treatment or condition label means: meningococcal conjugate vaccine given as trial control. Library preparation used the immunoSEQ multiplex PCR assay. Drawn from immuneACCESS, this table holds only the in-frame rearrangements with V and J called that TCRdb kept. Clones are partly lost; checked studies trace under half to an unresolved V gene and leave the rest unexplained. The sample table lists 120,000 to 150,000 clones, approximately 85% of them with a count of one. The ten biggest clones cover about 5% of the sample. This sample comprised peripheral blood, obtained 28 days after the second dose of the MenACWY control vaccine. Receptor source: an adult who received the MenACWY meningococcal vaccine as a control.

For this clone: A junction end diverges from the germline sequence, so it may reflect a read error. The V call is TRBV6-2 or TRBV6-3, the J call TRBJ2-5, with 8 bases identical to TRBD2. CDR1 MNHEY and CDR2 SVGEGT come from the germline V gene. The CDR3 loop spans 12 amino acids. The CDR3 DNA sequence: TGTGCCAGCAGTGGCCCGGGGGGGGTCCAGGACTTC. Amino acid sequence: CASSGPGGVQDF.

The V gene is TRBV27, the J gene TRBJ1-2; tentatively, D is TRBD1 (5 bases). Germline CDR1 and CDR2: MNHEY and SMNVEV (reference sequence). The CDR3 loop spans 15 amino acids. Trimming left V 5 bases short and J 5 bases short, with 18 bases between. The CDR3 DNA sequence: TGTGCCAGCAGTCTCACCCGGCAGGGTCCGTATGGCTACACCTTC. Its translation is CASSLTRQGPYGYTF.

The genes are TRBV5-1 and TRBJ2-3; D unclear. Trimming shortened V by 4 bases and J by 4 bases, and 7 bases separated the two germline ends. The CDR3 contains 12 residues. From germline, CDR1 is SGHRS and CDR2 YFSETQ. The CDR3 here is CASSLAPDTQYF. The CDR3 region has the DNA TGCGCCAGCAGCCTGGCTCCAGATACGCAGTATTTT.

The V and J genes are TRBV30 and TRBJ1-1; D is unresolved. Germline values: CDR1 GTSNPN, CDR2 SVGIG (reference sequence). The V end was cut by 2 bases, the J end by 1 base, with 5 bases between. There are 12 residues in the CDR3. The CDR3 is CAWSPWNTEAFF. As DNA, the CDR3 is TGTGCCTGGAGTCCTTGGAACACTGAAGCTTTCTTT.

The chain couples TRBV6-5 to TRBJ2-7; 11 nucleotides match TRBD1. Germline V CDR1 and CDR2: MNHEY, SVGAGI. The CDR3 totals 15 residues. V shed 2 bases, J shed 6 bases, and the junction held 6 bases outside the gene matches. The CDR3 is CASSYPGQGASEQYF. The CDR3, as DNA: TGTGCCAGCAGTTACCCCGGACAGGGGGCCAGCGAGCAGTACTTC.

V is TRBV19 and J is TRBJ1-2; D unresolved. This CDR3 region has 15 residues. The ends were cut back, 2 bases at V and 2 bases at J, with 12 bases in the middle. Germline-derived CDR1 and CDR2 are LNHDA and SQIVND (reference sequence). CDR3 sequence (DNA): TGTGCCAGTAGTATAAATTTGTCTGGAAACTATGGCTACACCTTC. This gives the protein CASSINLSGNYGYTF.

The V and J genes are TRBV7-9 and TRBJ1-1, with D maybe TRBD1 (6 bases). Between the trimmed V and J ends, which lost 5 bases and 4 bases, there was a span of 14 bases. Looked up from germline, CDR1 is SEHNR and CDR2 is FQNEAQ (reference sequence). The CDR3 is 14 residues long. The DNA of the CDR3 is TGTGCCAGCAGCCCATGGGGGGGCTCCACTGAAGCTTTCTTT. This translates into CASSPWGGSTEAFF. Full variable domain (missing parts from reference TRBV7-9 and TRBJ1-1): DTGVSQNPRHKITKRGQNVTFRCDPISEHNRLYWYRQTLGQGPEFLTYFQNEAQLEKSRLLSDRFSAERPKGSFSTLEIQRTEQGDSAMYLCASSPWGGSTEAFFGQGTRLTVV.

V is TRBV7-3 and J is TRBJ2-6; no clear D gene. The CDR3 is made up of 14 amino acids. The germline V gene has CDR1 SGHTA and CDR2 FQGTGA. V lost 0 bases and J 4 bases, leaving 4 bases between the germline ends. The CDR3 spells CASSLTPGANVLTF. The CDR3 bases are TGTGCCAGCAGCTTAACTCCCGGGGCCAACGTCCTGACTTTC.

With respect to this clone: Other DNA variants within this sample encode the same CDR3. Here the CDR3 DNA reads TGTGCCAGTAGTGACAGGGGGTACGAGCAGTACTTC. Translation gives CASSDRGYEQYF. The chain links TRBV19 to TRBJ2-7; 9 positions agree with TRBD1. V was pared by 5 bases and J by 4 bases, with 0 bases of the junction left unmatched. CDR3 size: 12 residues. Germline CDR1 reads LNHDA; CDR2 reads SQIVND (reference sequence).

The rearrangement joins TRBV19 to TRBJ1-1; weak D call: TRBD1 (5 bases). CDR3 length equals 16 residues. Looked up from germline, CDR1 is LNHDA and CDR2 is SQIVND (reference sequence). The V end was cut by 6 bases, the J end by 2 bases, with 19 bases between. The CDR3 reads CASRESGGQSNTEAFF. The CDR3 DNA is TGTGCCAGTAGGGAAAGCGGGGGTCAGTCAAACACTGAAGCTTTCTTT.

V gene TRBV19 combines with J gene TRBJ2-2; D remains ambiguous. V lost 6 bases, J lost 11 bases, and 19 bases lay in between. CDR3 length equals 14 residues. The germline V gene encodes CDR1 LNHDA and CDR2 SQIVND (reference sequence). Here the CDR3 DNA reads TGTGCCAGTAGGCGAAGTGGCGTAATGTTAGAGCTGTTTTTT. It is translated as CASRRSGVMLELFF.

This chain joins TRBV2 and TRBJ1-1, with D possibly being TRBD1 (5 bases). CDR3 length: 14 residues. V lost 7 bases and J 7 bases, leaving 19 bases between the germline ends. The germline V gene has CDR1 SNHLY and CDR2 FYNNEI. The CDR3 nucleotides read TGTGCCAGCACCTATTCAGGGTGGGTCGGTGAAGCTTTCTTT. It encodes CASTYSGWVGEAFF.

The chain joins TRBV2 to TRBJ1-2; perhaps TRBD1 as D (6 bases). V lost 0 bases to trimming and J lost 4 bases, with 15 bases between them. The germline gives CDR1 SNHLY, CDR2 FYNNEI. This CDR3 has 16 amino acids. The CDR3 coding sequence is TGTGCCAGCAGTGAAGCAGGCAGGGGATCGGGCTATGGCTACACCTTC. It is translated as CASSEAGRGSGYGYTF.

This clone was observed once. The chain couples TRBV6-1 to TRBJ2-7, with 8 bases lining up with TRBD1. CDR1 and CDR2 from the germline V gene are MNHNS and SASEGT. J gave up 1 base and V 3 bases, and 2 bases lay outside the gene matches. This CDR3 has 14 residues. This CDR3 is CASSEGQVSYEQYF. Written as DNA, the CDR3 is TGTGCCAGCAGTGAGGGACAGGTATCCTACGAGCAGTACTTC.

The CDR3 here is CASSQEPDTQYF. CDR3 coding DNA: TGCGCCAGCAGCCAAGAACCAGATACGCAGTATTTT. The V gene is TRBV4-1, the J gene TRBJ2-3; D is uncertain. V was pared by 0 bases and J by 4 bases, with 2 bases between. The CDR3 loop spans 12 amino acids. Germline-derived CDR1 and CDR2 are MGHRA and YSYEKL.

The gene calls are TRBV19 and TRBJ1-2; 8 nucleotides align to TRBD1. There are 15 residues in the CDR3. Germline V gene lookup returns CDR1 LNHDA and CDR2 SQIVND (reference sequence). Trimming removed 4 bases from V and 6 bases from J; junction bases left unmatched: 10. In DNA form, the CDR3 reads TGTGCCAGTAGTACCCCGGGAGCAGGGGGCAATGGCTACACCTTC. Its translation is CASSTPGAGGNGYTF.

The J gene is TRBJ1-2, the V gene TRBV10-3; D unclear. CDR3 size: 13 residues. Trimming pared 11 bases from V and 7 bases from J, leaving 20 bases between. Germline-derived CDR1 and CDR2 are ENHRY and SYGVKD. For the CDR3, the DNA is TGTGCCTCCCAACCCGGGGAGGGCGCTGGCTACACCTTC. Its translation: CASQPGEGAGYTF.

This clone has a single count. This chain joins TRBV5-1 and TRBJ1-2; D might be TRBD1 (5 bases). The V gene lost 4 bases and the J gene lost 8 bases, with 18 bases spanning the gap. The germline CDR1 and CDR2 sequences are SGHRS and YFSETQ. The CDR3 runs 14 residues. The chain's CDR3 is CASSPRGGELGYTF. DNA for the CDR3: TGCGCCAGCAGCCCACGGGGCGGAGAGCTGGGCTACACCTTC. Looking up the rest from reference TRBV5-1 and TRBJ1-2 gives the full variable domain: KAGVTQTPRYLIKTRGQQVTLSCSPISGHRSVSWYQQTPGQGLQFLFEYFSETQRNKGNFPGRFSGRQFSNSRSEMNVSTLELGDSALYLCASSPRGGELGYTFGSGTRLTVV.

The rearrangement links TRBV5-6 to TRBJ1-5; no clear D. The CDR3 length is 16 residues. Trimming removed 0 bases from V and 2 bases from J, with 12 bases in between. The germline gives CDR1 SGHDT, CDR2 YYEEEE. CDR3 nucleotide sequence: TGTGCCAGCAGCTTGGGGCCCCCCGAGGGCAATCAGCCCCAGCATTTT. Translating gives CASSLGPPEGNQPQHF.

V usage is TRBV20-1 and J usage is TRBJ1-1; D unresolved. Germline loops: CDR1 DFQATT, CDR2 SNEGSKA (reference sequence). This CDR3 region has 11 residues. Trimming removed 5 bases from V and 2 bases from J, with 6 bases in between. DNA for the CDR3: TGCAGTGCTGCGGTAAACACTGAAGCTTTCTTT. This encodes CSAAVNTEAFF.